The sequence of this T cell receptor beta chain was determined in a study of blood T cell repertoires in COVID-19. Profiled with immunoSEQ multiplex PCR; TCRdb holds only in-frame clones, not every one. The sample contains 140,000 to 150,000 clones, about 80% of which appear only once. Germline CDR1 is MNHEY and CDR2 is SVGAGI. The length of the CDR3 is 14 residues. Trimming stripped 2 bases from V and 7 bases from J, with 11 bases between. This TCR came from a woman aged 50 to 60 who had recovered from COVID-19. The chain couples TRBV6-5 to TRBJ2-2, with D possibly TRBD2 on 5 matching bases. The sequenced sample consisted of PBMCs or T cells enriched from blood (not recorded which). The chain's CDR3 is CASSYEGRSGELFF. Written as DNA, the CDR3 is TGTGCCAGCAGTTACGAGGGAAGGAGCGGGGAGCTGTTTTTT.